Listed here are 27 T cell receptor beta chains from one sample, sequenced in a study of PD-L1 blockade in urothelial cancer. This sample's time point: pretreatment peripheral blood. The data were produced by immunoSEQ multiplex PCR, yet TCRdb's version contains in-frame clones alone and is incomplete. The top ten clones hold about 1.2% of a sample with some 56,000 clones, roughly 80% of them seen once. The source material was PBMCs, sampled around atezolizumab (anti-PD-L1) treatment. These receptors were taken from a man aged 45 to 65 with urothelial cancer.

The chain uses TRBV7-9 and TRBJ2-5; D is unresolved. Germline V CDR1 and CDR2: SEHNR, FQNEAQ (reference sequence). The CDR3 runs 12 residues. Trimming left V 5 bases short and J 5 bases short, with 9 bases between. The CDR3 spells CASSGPAETQYF. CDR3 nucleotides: TGTGCCAGCAGCGGGCCGGCGGAGACCCAGTACTTC. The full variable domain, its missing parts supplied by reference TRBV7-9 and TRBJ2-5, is DTGVSQNPRHKITKRGQNVTFRCDPISEHNRLYWYRQTLGQGPEFLTYFQNEAQLEKSRLLSDRFSAERPKGSFSTLEIQRTEQGDSAMYLCASSGPAETQYFGPGTRLLVL.

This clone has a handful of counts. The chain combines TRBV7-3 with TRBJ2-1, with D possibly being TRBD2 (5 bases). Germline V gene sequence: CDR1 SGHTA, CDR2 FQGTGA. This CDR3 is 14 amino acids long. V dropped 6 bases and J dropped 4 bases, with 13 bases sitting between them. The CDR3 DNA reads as TGTGCCAGCAGGAATCCGGGGTTGTACAATGAGCAGTTCTTC. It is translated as CASRNPGLYNEQFF. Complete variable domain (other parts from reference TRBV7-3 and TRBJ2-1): GAGVSQTPSNKVTEKGKYVELRCDPISGHTALYWYRQSLGQGPEFLIYFQGTGAADDSGLPNDRFFAVRPEGSVSTLKIQRTERGDSAVYLCASRNPGLYNEQFFGPGTRLTVL.

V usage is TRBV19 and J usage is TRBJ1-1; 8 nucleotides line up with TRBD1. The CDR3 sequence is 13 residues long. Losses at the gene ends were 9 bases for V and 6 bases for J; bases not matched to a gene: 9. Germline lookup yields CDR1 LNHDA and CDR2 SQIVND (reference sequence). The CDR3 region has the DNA TGTGCCAGCTCCCAGGGGGCGATAGCTGAAGCTTTCTTT. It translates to CASSQGAIAEAFF.

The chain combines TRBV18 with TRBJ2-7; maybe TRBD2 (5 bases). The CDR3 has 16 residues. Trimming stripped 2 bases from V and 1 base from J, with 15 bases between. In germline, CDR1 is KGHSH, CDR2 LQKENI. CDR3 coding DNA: TGTGCCAGCTCACCAGTCGGGCCCACGGGGTCCTACGAGCAGTACTTC. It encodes CASSPVGPTGSYEQYF. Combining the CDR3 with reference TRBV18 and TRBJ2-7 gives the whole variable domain NAGVMQNPRHLVRRRGQEARLRCSPMKGHSHVYWYRQLPEEGLKFMVYLQKENIIDESGMPKERFSAEFPKEGPSILRIQQVVRGDSAAYFCASSPVGPTGSYEQYFGPGTRLTVT.

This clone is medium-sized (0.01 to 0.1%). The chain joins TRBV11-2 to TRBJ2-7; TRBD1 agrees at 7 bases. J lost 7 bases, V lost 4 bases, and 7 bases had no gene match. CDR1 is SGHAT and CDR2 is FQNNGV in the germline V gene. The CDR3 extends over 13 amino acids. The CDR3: CASSSPTGDEQYF. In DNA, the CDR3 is TGTGCCAGCAGCTCCCCAACAGGGGATGAGCAGTACTTC.

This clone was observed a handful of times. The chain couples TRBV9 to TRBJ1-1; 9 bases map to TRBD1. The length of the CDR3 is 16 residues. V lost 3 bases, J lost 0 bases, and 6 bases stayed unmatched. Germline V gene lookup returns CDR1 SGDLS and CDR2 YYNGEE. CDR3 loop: CASSGTGQGMNTEAFF. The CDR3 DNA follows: TGTGCCAGCAGCGGGACGGGACAGGGAATGAACACTGAAGCTTTCTTT.

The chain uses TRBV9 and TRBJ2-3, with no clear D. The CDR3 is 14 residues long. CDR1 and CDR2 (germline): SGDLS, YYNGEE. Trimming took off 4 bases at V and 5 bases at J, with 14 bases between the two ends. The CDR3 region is CASSLLHYGDTQYF. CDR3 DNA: TGTGCCAGCAGCCTCCTCCACTATGGAGATACGCAGTATTTT.

CDR3: CASSQDRGRSPYEQYF. CDR3 nucleotides: TGCGCCAGCAGCCAAGATAGGGGGCGATCACCGTACGAGCAGTACTTC. The chain employs TRBV4-3 and TRBJ2-7; 7 bases agree with TRBD1. CDR1 is LGHNA, CDR2 YSLEER, per germline. The CDR3 contains 16 residues. Trimming removed 0 bases from V and 4 bases from J; junction bases left unmatched: 9.

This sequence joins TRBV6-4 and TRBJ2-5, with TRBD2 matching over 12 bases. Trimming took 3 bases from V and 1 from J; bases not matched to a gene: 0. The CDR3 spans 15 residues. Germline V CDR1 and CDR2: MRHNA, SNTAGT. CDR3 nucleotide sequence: TGTGCCAGCAGTGAGACTAGCGGGAGCCAAGAGACCCAGTACTTC. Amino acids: CASSETSGSQETQYF.

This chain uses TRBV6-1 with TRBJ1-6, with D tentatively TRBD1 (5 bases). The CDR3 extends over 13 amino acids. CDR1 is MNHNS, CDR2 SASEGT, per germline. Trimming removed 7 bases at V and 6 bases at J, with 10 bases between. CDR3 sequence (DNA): TGTGCCAGCAAGGAGACAGCTAATTCACCCCTCCACTTT. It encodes CASKETANSPLHF.

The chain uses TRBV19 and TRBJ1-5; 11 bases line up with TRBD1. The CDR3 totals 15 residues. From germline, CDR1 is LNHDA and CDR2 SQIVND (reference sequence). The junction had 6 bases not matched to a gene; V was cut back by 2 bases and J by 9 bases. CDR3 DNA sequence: TGTGCCAGTAGTATACTGGGACAGGGGGTAAGGCCCCAGCATTTT. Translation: CASSILGQGVRPQHF.

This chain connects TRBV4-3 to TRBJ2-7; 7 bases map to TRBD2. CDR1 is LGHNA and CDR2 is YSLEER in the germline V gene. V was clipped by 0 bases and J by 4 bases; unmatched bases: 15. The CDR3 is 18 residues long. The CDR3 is CASSQDRVGGSAGYEQYF. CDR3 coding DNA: TGCGCCAGCAGCCAAGATCGGGTCGGGGGGAGTGCGGGATACGAGCAGTACTTC.

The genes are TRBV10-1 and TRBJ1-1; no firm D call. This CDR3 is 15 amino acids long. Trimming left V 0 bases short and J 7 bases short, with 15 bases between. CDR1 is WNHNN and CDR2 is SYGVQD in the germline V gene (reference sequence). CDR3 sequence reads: CASSESSRAASEAFF. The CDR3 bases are TGCGCCAGCAGTGAGTCGTCGAGGGCGGCGAGTGAAGCTTTCTTT.

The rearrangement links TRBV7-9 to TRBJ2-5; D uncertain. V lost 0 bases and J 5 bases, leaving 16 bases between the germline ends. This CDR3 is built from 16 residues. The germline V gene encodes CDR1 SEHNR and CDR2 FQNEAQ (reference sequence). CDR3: CASSLALGAGMETQYF. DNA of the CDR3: TGTGCCAGCAGCTTAGCGTTAGGAGCCGGCATGGAGACCCAGTACTTC.

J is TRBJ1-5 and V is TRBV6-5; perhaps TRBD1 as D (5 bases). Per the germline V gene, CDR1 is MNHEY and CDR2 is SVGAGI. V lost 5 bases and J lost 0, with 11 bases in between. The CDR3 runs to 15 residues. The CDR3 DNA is TGTGCCAGCAGTGGTAACAGGTATAGCAATCAGCCCCAGCATTTT. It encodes CASSGNRYSNQPQHF.

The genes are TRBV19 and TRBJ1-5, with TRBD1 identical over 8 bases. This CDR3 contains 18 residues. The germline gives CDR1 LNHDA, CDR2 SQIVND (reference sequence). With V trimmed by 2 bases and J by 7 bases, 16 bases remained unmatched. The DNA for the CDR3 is TGTGCCAGTAGTATAAGGCCAAAGGGGTCACAGGGGGGACAGCCCCAGCATTTT. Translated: CASSIRPKGSQGGQPQHF.

DNA for the CDR3: TGTGCCAGCAGCCCGAACTACGGCACAGATACGCAGTATTTT. Its translation: CASSPNYGTDTQYF. The J gene is TRBJ2-3, the V gene TRBV7-2; the D is unclear. V was pared by 5 bases and J by 1 base, with 10 bases between. This CDR3 contains 14 residues. Germline V gives CDR1 SGHTA, CDR2 FQGNSA.

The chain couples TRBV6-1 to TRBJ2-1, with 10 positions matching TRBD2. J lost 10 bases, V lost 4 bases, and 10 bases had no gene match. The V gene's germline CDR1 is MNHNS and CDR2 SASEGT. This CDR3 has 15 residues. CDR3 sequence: CASSVASGGHGEQFF. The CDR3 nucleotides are TGTGCCAGCAGTGTAGCTAGCGGGGGCCATGGGGAGCAGTTCTTC.

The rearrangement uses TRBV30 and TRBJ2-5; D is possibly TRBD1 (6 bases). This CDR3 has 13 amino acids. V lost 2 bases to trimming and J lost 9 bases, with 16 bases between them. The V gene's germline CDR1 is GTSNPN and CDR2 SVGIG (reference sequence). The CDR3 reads CAWSRDTRSPQYF. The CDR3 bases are TGTGCCTGGAGTAGGGACACCCGCTCGCCCCAGTACTTC.

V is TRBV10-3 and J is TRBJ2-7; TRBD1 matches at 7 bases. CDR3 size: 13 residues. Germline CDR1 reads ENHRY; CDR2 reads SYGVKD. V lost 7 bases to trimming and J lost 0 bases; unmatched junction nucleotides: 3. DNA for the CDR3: TGTGCCATCATGGGACAGCACTCCTACGAGCAGTACTTC. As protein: CAIMGQHSYEQYF.

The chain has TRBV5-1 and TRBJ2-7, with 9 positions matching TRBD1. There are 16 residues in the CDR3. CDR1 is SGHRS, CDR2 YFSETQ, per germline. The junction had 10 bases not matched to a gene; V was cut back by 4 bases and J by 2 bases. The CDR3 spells CASSAGWGQGTYEQYF. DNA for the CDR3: TGCGCCAGCAGCGCTGGCTGGGGACAGGGTACCTACGAGCAGTACTTC.

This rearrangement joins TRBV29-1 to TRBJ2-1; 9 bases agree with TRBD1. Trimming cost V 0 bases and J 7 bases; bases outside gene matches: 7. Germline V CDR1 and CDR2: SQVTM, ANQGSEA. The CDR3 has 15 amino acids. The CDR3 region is CSVEDRQGGRNEQFF. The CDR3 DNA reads TGCAGCGTTGAAGACAGACAGGGGGGTAGGAATGAGCAGTTCTTC.

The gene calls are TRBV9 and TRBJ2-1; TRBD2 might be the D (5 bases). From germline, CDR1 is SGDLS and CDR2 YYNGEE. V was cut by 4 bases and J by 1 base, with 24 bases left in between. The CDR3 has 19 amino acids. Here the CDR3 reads CASSPRKSQLVGSYNEQFF. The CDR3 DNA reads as TGTGCCAGCAGCCCCCGAAAGTCCCAACTAGTGGGATCCTACAATGAGCAGTTCTTC.

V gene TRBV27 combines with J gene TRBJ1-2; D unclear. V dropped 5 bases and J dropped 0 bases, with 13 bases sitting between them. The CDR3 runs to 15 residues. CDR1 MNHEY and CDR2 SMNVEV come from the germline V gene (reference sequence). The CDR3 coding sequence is TGTGCCAGCAGTCCCGGACTGGAATCTAACTATGGCTACACCTTC. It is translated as CASSPGLESNYGYTF.

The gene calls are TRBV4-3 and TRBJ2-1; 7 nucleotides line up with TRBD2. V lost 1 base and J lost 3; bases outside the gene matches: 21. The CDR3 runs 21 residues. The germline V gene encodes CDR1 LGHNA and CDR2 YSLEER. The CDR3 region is CASSQGEGVKRRDLHYNEQFF. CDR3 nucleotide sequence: TGCGCCAGCAGCCAAGGGGAGGGCGTAAAACGCCGGGACCTCCACTACAATGAGCAGTTCTTC.

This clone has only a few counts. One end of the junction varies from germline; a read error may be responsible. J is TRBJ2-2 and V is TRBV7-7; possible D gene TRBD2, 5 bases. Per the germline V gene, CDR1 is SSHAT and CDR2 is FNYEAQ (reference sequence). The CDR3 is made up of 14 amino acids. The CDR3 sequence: CASSPLRDTGELFF. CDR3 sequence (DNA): TGTGCTAGCAGCCCGTTGAGGGACACCGGGGAGCTGTTTTTT.

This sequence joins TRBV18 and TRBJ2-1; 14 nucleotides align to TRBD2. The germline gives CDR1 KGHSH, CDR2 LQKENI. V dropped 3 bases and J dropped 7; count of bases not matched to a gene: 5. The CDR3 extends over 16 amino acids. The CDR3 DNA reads TGTGCCAGCTCACCCGGACTAGCGGGAGGTCAGAATGAGCAGTTCTTC. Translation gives CASSPGLAGGQNEQFF.